A single sample is the source of the 22 T cell receptor beta chains below, sequenced in a study of memory CD4+ T cells and cytomegalovirus serostatus. The repertoire was sequenced with immunoSEQ multiplex PCR; TCRdb's copy has only in-frame clones and lacks some. The sample consists of tens of thousands of clones, about four fifths of them appearing once. The sort gate was single viable CD3+CD4+CD8-CD45RO+ cells for memory CD4+ T cells. Material: memory CD4+ T cells from blood. The source is an adult in good health and CMV-seronegative.

The chain has TRBV3-2 and TRBJ2-7. TRBV3-2 is reported as a pseudogene. The CDR3 consists of 8 residues. CDR3 loop: CAPYEQYF. For the CDR3, the DNA is TGTGCCCCCTACGAGCAGTACTTC.

Only one count was recorded for this clone. CDR3 amino acids: CASSEQGINEKLFF. DNA for the CDR3: TGCGCCAGCAGCGAACAGGGTATTAATGAAAAACTGTTTTTT. The rearrangement joins TRBV5-1 to TRBJ1-4; perhaps TRBD1 as D (6 bases). Germline values: CDR1 SGHRS, CDR2 YFSETQ. This CDR3 is built from 14 residues. The germline V and J ends were trimmed by 4 bases and 4 bases, with 11 bases remaining between them.

This chain uses TRBV4-1 with TRBJ1-2; 9 bases agree with TRBD1. The CDR3 extends over 16 amino acids. V shed 3 bases and J 8 bases; nucleotides not matched to a gene: 13. CDR1 is MGHRA, CDR2 YSYEKL, per germline. The CDR3 coding sequence is TGCGCCAGCAGCCAGACGCTGTTCACAGGGGGCGCGGGCTACACCTTC. Amino acid sequence: CASSQTLFTGGAGYTF.

The chain links TRBV7-7 to TRBJ2-5; possibly TRBD2 for D (6 bases). Per the germline V gene, CDR1 is SSHAT and CDR2 is FNYEAQ (reference sequence). The CDR3 is 12 residues long. With 5 bases removed from V and 5 bases from J, the gap between germline ends came to 9 bases. CDR3 protein: CASSPRGETQYF. The DNA for the CDR3 is TGTGCCAGCAGCCCCCGGGGGGAGACCCAGTACTTC. The variable domain in full, completed from reference TRBV7-7 and TRBJ2-5, reads GAGVSQSPRYKVTKRGQDVTLRCDPISSHATLYWYQQALGQGPEFLTYFNYEAQPDKSGLPSDRFSAERPEGSISTLTIQRTEQRDSAMYRCASSPRGETQYFGPGTRLLVL.

The chain carries TRBV6-5 and TRBJ2-1; tentative D call: TRBD2 (5 bases). Trimming removed 9 bases from V and 6 bases from J, with 12 bases in between. In germline, CDR1 is MNHEY, CDR2 SVGAGI. This CDR3 contains 12 residues. For the CDR3, the DNA is TGTGCCAGTGCCCAGCGGATCAATGAGCAGTTCTTC. Translated, it gives CASAQRINEQFF.

This clone was seen more than once but under ten times. This chain links TRBV2 with TRBJ1-5; the D is unclear. Deletions cut 4 bases from V and 5 bases from J, with 15 bases between. The CDR3 runs 15 residues. Germline V CDR1 and CDR2: SNHLY, FYNNEI. The DNA of the CDR3 is TGTGCCAGCAGTGGAGTTGGAGGATTTGATCAGCCCCAGCATTTT. Residues: CASSGVGGFDQPQHF.

This clone was observed a handful of times. The J gene is TRBJ2-5, the V gene TRBV11-1; 10 positions agree with TRBD1. Germline V lookup: CDR1 SGHAT, CDR2 FQDESV (reference sequence). This CDR3 is 15 amino acids long. With V trimmed by 6 bases and J by 3 bases, 7 bases remained unmatched. As DNA, the CDR3 is TGTGCCAGCAGGAAGTCCGGGACAGGGGAAGAGACCCAGTACTTC. Residues: CASRKSGTGEETQYF.

The gene calls are TRBV7-2 and TRBJ2-1; D gene ambiguous. V dropped 5 bases and J dropped 9 bases, with 11 bases sitting between them. Germline CDR1 and CDR2: SGHTA and FQGNSA. This CDR3 spans 12 amino acids. The CDR3 sequence is CASSPTRSEQFF. The CDR3 DNA follows: TGTGCCAGCAGCCCGACCCGCAGTGAGCAGTTCTTC.

The chain is built from TRBV4-2 and TRBJ1-2, with D hard to call. Germline-derived CDR1 and CDR2 are LGHNA and YNFKEQ. With 2 bases removed from V and 5 bases from J, the gap between germline ends came to 15 bases. This CDR3 spans 15 amino acids. As DNA, the CDR3 is TGTGCCAGCAGCCAATCGGGAGGAAGAGATTATGGCTACACCTTC. This sequence encodes CASSQSGGRDYGYTF.

This clone has a handful of counts. V gene TRBV5-1 combines with J gene TRBJ2-2; D not certain. This CDR3 spans 12 amino acids. The germline V gene encodes CDR1 SGHRS and CDR2 YFSETQ. V shed 5 bases and J shed 6 bases, with 8 bases lying between them. The CDR3 sequence: CASSFSSGELFF. For the CDR3, the DNA is TGCGCCAGCAGTTTCTCTTCCGGGGAGCTGTTTTTT.

This chain uses TRBV29-1 with TRBJ1-1; the D gene is possibly TRBD1 (6 bases). The V end was cut by 3 bases, the J end by 5 bases, with 13 bases between. The CDR3 totals 13 residues. Germline assignment: CDR1 SQVTM and CDR2 ANQGSEA. The DNA for the CDR3 is TGCAGCGTTGACAGAGGGGGAAGAACTGAAGCTTTCTTT. Protein product: CSVDRGGRTEAFF.

The rearrangement joins TRBV25-1 to TRBJ1-2, with D perhaps TRBD1 (6 bases). The CDR3 spans 15 residues. In germline, CDR1 is MGHDK, CDR2 SYGVNS. V was clipped by 4 bases and J by 4 bases, with 16 bases between them. For the CDR3, the DNA is TGTGCCAGCAGTGCAACAGGGAGCCTAGTCTATGGCTACACCTTC. Its translation: CASSATGSLVYGYTF.

V is TRBV5-1 and J is TRBJ2-2; unclear D gene. In germline, CDR1 is SGHRS, CDR2 YFSETQ. This CDR3 comprises 15 residues. V lost 0 bases, J lost 3 bases, and 9 bases lay in between. DNA of the CDR3: TGCGCCAGCAGCTTGGTGTTCCGAGACACCGGGGAGCTGTTTTTT. This translates into CASSLVFRDTGELFF. Supplemented by reference TRBV5-1 and TRBJ2-2, the full variable domain reads KAGVTQTPRYLIKTRGQQVTLSCSPISGHRSVSWYQQTPGQGLQFLFEYFSETQRNKGNFPGRFSGRQFSNSRSEMNVSTLELGDSALYLCASSLVFRDTGELFFGEGSRLTVL.

The gene calls are TRBV6-5 and TRBJ2-1; no firm D call. CDR1 is MNHEY and CDR2 is SVGAGI in the germline V gene. V shed 10 bases and J shed 5 bases, with 9 bases lying between them. The CDR3 contains 11 residues. The CDR3 DNA follows: TGTGCCACCCGCATCAACAATGAGCAGTTCTTC. Its translation is CATRINNEQFF.

The chain has TRBV7-9 and TRBJ2-5; D unresolved. Germline CDR1 and CDR2: SEHNR and FQNEAQ (reference sequence). Trimming cost V 5 bases and J 5 bases, with 24 bases left between them. This CDR3 has 17 amino acids. The CDR3 region is CASSPYSGLLVGETQYF. CDR3 DNA: TGTGCCAGCAGCCCGTATTCAGGCCTCTTAGTAGGGGAGACCCAGTACTTC.

The genes are TRBV2 and TRBJ2-5; the match to TRBD2 covers 10 bases. The CDR3 covers 13 residues. CDR1 and CDR2 (germline): SNHLY, FYNNEI. Trimming at V came to 8 bases and at J to 7 bases, leaving 7 bases not matched to a gene. CDR3 residues: CASQNIAGGTQYF. The CDR3 DNA is TGTGCCAGCCAGAATATAGCGGGGGGGACCCAGTACTTC.

This clone was found a few times. The CDR3 here is CASSLQSTGSGYEQYF. As DNA, the CDR3 is TGTGCCAGCTCACTACAGTCTACAGGGAGTGGTTACGAGCAGTACTTC. V gene TRBV18 combines with J gene TRBJ2-7, with D perhaps matching TRBD1 (6 bases). Germline V gene lookup returns CDR1 KGHSH and CDR2 LQKENI. This CDR3 spans 16 amino acids. Deletions cut 4 bases from V and 4 bases from J, with 20 bases between.

J is TRBJ2-7 and V is TRBV6-6; 7 bases line up with TRBD2. Trimming took 5 bases from V and 4 from J; bases not matched to a gene: 8. The CDR3 contains 14 residues. Germline V gene sequence: CDR1 MNHNY, CDR2 SVGAGI (reference sequence). CDR3 in amino acids: CASSALAEPYEQYF. DNA of the CDR3: TGTGCCAGCAGTGCCCTAGCGGAGCCTTACGAGCAGTACTTC.

V usage is TRBV5-4 and J usage is TRBJ2-3; D is perhaps TRBD1 (6 bases). The CDR3 runs 16 residues. Germline V gene data show CDR1 as SGHNT and CDR2 as YYREEE (reference sequence). Trimming cost V 0 bases and J 0 bases, with 11 bases left between them. The CDR3 coding sequence is TGTGCCAGCAGCTTGGGGCGGCAGGGGAGCACAGATACGCAGTATTTT. Translating gives CASSLGRQGSTDTQYF.

This clone was seen more than once but under ten times. The chain uses TRBV12-5 and TRBJ2-2, with D perhaps TRBD2 (6 bases). Germline loops: CDR1 LGHNT, CDR2 FRNRAP. The V end lost 6 bases, the J end lost 5 bases, and 13 bases lay between the germline ends. CDR3 length: 14 residues. The CDR3 bases are TGTGCTAGTGGGGTGGGACTTACGACCGGGGAGCTGTTTTTT. This translates into CASGVGLTTGELFF.

The V call is TRBV11-2, the J call TRBJ2-1; D is perhaps TRBD2 (5 bases). CDR3 length equals 16 residues. Trimming left V 5 bases short and J 6 bases short, with 20 bases between. Germline lookup yields CDR1 SGHAT and CDR2 FQNNGV. In nucleotides, the CDR3 is TGTGCCAGCAGCGGCCGCCCCCGGGGAAGTTTCAATGAGCAGTTCTTC. Translating it yields CASSGRPRGSFNEQFF.

The DNA of the CDR3 is TGTGCCAGCAGCTTAGGTACAACTAATGAAAAACTGTTTTTT. It specifies CASSLGTTNEKLFF. This chain uses TRBV11-3 with TRBJ1-4; D uncertain. V lost 1 base to trimming and J lost 0 bases, with 3 bases between them. This CDR3 is 14 amino acids long. CDR1 SGHNT and CDR2 YENEEA come from the germline V gene.